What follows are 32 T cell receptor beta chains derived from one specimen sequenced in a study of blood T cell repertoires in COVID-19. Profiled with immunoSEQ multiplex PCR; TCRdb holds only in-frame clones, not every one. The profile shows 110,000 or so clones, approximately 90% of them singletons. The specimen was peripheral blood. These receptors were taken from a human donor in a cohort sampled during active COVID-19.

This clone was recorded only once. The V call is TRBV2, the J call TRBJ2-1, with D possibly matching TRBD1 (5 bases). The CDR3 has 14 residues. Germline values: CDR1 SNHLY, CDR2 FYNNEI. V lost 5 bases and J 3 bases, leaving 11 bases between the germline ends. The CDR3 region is CASSSRTYYNEQFF. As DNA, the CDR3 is TGTGCCAGCAGTTCCCGGACATACTACAATGAGCAGTTCTTC.

Here the CDR3 reads CATSIDRVHNEQFF. CDR3 nucleotides: TGTGCCACCAGTATAGACAGGGTCCACAATGAGCAGTTCTTC. The chain couples TRBV24-1 to TRBJ2-1, with 7 bases aligning to TRBD1. The CDR3 extends over 14 amino acids. The V segment lost 6 bases and the J segment 5 bases; nucleotides outside the gene matches: 6. Germline CDR1 is KGHDR and CDR2 is SFDVKD.

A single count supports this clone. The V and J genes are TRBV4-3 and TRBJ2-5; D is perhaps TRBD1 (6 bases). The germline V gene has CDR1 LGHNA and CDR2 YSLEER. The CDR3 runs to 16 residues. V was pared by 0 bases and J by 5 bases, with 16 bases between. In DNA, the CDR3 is TGCGCCAGCAGCCAAGATTTGTCCAGGGGTAGGGAGACCCAGTACTTC. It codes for CASSQDLSRGRETQYF.

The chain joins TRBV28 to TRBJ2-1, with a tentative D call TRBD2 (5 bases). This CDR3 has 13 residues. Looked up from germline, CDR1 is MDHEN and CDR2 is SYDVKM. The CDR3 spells CVIATHMSYEQFF. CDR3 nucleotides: TGTGTTATAGCGACTCATATGTCCTATGAGCAGTTCTTC.

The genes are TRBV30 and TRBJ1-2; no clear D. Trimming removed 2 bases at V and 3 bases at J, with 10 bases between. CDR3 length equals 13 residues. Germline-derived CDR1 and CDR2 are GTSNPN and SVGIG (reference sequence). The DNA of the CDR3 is TGTGCCTGGAGTAGCGGGATTCACTATGGCTACACCTTC. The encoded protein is CAWSSGIHYGYTF.

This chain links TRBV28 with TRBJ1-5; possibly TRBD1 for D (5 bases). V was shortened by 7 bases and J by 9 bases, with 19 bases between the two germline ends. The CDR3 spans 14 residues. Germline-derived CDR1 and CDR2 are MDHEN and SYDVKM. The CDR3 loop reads CASTSGHLVGPQHF. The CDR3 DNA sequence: TGTGCCAGCACCTCAGGACACCTAGTAGGGCCCCAGCATTTT.

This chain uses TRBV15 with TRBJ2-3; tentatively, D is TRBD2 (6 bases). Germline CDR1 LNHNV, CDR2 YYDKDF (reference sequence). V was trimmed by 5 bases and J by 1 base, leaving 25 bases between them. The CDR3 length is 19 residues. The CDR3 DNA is TGTGCCACCAGCCCGGCTCCCGGGGTGTCCGGGACTCGCACAGATACGCAGTATTTT. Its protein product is CATSPAPGVSGTRTDTQYF.

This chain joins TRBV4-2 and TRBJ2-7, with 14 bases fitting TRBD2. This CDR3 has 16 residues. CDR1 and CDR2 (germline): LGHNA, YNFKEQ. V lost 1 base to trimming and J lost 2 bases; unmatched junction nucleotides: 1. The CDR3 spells CASSQGLAGGAYEQYF. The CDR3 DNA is TGTGCCAGCAGCCAAGGACTAGCGGGGGGGGCCTACGAGCAGTACTTC.

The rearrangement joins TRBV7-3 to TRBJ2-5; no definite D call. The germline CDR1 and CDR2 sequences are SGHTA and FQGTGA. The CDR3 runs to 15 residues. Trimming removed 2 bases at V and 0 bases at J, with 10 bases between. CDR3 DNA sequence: TGTGCCAGCAGCTTAGTTGGGCAGCACCAAGAGACCCAGTACTTC. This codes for CASSLVGQHQETQYF. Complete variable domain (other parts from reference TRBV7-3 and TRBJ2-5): GAGVSQTPSNKVTEKGKYVELRCDPISGHTALYWYRQSLGQGPEFLIYFQGTGAADDSGLPNDRFFAVRPEGSVSTLKIQRTERGDSAVYLCASSLVGQHQETQYFGPGTRLLVL.

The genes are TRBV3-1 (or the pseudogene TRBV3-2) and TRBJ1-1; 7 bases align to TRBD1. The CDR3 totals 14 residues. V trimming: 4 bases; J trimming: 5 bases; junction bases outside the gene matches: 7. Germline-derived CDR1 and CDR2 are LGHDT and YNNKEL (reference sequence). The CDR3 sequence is CASSPQTGRTEAFF. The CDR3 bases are TGTGCCAGCAGCCCCCAGACAGGGCGTACTGAAGCTTTCTTT.

The CDR3 spells CASSPTSGYQETQYF. CDR3 nucleotides: TGTGCCAGCTCACCGACTAGCGGTTACCAAGAGACCCAGTACTTC. The chain couples TRBV18 to TRBJ2-5, with 9 bases that match TRBD2. The V gene end was trimmed by 3 bases and the J gene end by 0 bases; junction bases not matched to a gene: 2. Germline V gives CDR1 KGHSH, CDR2 LQKENI. The CDR3 is 15 residues long.

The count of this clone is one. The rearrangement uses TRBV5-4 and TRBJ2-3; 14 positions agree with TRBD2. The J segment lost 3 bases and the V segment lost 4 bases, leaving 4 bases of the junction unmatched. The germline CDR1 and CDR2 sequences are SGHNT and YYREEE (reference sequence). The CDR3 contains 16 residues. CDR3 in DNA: TGTGCCAGCAGCCTGGGACTAGCGGGAGAAACAGATACGCAGTATTTT. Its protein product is CASSLGLAGETDTQYF.

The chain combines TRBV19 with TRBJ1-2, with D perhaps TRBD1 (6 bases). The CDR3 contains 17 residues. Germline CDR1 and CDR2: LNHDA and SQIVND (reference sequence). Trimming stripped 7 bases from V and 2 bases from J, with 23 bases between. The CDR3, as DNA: TGTGCCAGTATTGCCTCCAGGAGTCCAGGACAGAACTATGGCTACACCTTC. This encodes CASIASRSPGQNYGYTF.

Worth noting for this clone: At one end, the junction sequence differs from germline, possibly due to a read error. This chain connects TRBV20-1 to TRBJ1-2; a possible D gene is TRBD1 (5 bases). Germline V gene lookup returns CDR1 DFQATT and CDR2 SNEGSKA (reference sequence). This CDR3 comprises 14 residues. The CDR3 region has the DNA TGCAGTGCTAGTGTTACCGGGTGCGGGACGGGGGGGTCCTTC. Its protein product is CSASVTGCGTGGSF.

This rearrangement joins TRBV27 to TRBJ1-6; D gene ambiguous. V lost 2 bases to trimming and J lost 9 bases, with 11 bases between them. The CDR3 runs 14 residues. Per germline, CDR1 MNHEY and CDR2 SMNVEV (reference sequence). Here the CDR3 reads CASSLVYGRSPLHF. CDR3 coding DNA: TGTGCCAGCAGTTTAGTTTATGGGCGTTCACCCCTCCACTTT.

Written as DNA, the CDR3 is TGCGCCAGCAGCGGCGGACTGACCGGGGAGCTGTTTTTT. Translated: CASSGGLTGELFF. This chain uses TRBV5-1 with TRBJ2-2, with TRBD2 as a possible D gene (5 bases). The V end lost 4 bases, the J end lost 5 bases, and 9 bases lay between the germline ends. The CDR3 spans 13 residues. Germline-derived CDR1 and CDR2 are SGHRS and YFSETQ.

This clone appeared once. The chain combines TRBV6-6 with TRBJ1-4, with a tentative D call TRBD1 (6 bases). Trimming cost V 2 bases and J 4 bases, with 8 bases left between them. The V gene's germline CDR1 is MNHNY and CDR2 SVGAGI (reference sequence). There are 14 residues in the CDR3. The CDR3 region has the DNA TGTGCCAGCAGTTACGCCAGGGGTAATGAAAAACTGTTTTTT. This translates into CASSYARGNEKLFF.

CDR3 bases: TGCGCCAGCAGCCGGGGACTAGCGGTAGCCAAAAACATTCAGTACTTC. Amino acids: CASSRGLAVAKNIQYF. J is TRBJ2-4 and V is TRBV4-3; 11 bases agree with TRBD2. There are 16 residues in the CDR3. Germline CDR1 reads LGHNA; CDR2 reads YSLEER. The V gene end was trimmed by 4 bases and the J gene end by 0 bases; junction bases not matched to a gene: 2.

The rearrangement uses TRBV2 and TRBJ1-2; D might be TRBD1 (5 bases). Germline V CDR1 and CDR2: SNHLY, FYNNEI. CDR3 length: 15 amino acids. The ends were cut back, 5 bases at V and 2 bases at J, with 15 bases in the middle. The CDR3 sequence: CASSRQGGPNYGYTF. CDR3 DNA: TGTGCCAGCAGTCGGCAGGGAGGCCCGAACTATGGCTACACCTTC.

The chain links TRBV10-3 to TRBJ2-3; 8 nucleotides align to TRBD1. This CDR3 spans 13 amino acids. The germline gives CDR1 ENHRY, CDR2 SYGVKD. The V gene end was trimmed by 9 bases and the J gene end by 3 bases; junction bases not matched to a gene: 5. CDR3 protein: CAIGQGVTDTQYF. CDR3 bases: TGTGCCATAGGACAGGGTGTAACAGATACGCAGTATTTT.

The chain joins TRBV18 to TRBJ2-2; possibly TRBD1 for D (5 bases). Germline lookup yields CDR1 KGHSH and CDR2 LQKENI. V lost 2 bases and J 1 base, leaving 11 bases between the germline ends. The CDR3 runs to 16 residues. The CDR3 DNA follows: TGTGCCAGCTCACCAGAACAGGTCATGAACACCGGGGAGCTGTTTTTT. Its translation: CASSPEQVMNTGELFF.

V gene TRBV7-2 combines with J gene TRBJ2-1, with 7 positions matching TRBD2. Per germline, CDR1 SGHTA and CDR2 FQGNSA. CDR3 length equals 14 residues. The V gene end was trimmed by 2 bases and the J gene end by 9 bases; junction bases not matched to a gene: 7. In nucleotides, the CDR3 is TGTGCCAGCAGCTTAAGACTAGCCTCTCCTGAGCAGTTCTTC. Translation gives CASSLRLASPEQFF.

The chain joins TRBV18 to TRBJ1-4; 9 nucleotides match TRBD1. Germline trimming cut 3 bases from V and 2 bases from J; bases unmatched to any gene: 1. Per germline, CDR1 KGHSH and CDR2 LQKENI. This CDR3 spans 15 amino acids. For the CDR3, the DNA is TGTGCCAGCTCACCGACAGGGGGGACTAATGAAAAACTGTTTTTT. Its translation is CASSPTGGTNEKLFF. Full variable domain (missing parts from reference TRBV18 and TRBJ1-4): NAGVMQNPRHLVRRRGQEARLRCSPMKGHSHVYWYRQLPEEGLKFMVYLQKENIIDESGMPKERFSAEFPKEGPSILRIQQVVRGDSAAYFCASSPTGGTNEKLFFGSGTQLSVL.

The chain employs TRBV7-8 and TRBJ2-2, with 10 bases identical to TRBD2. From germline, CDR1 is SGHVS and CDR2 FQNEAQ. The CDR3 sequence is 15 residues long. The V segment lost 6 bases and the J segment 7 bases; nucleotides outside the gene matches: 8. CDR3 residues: CASRTAGGPNGELFF. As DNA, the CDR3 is TGTGCCAGCAGGACAGCGGGGGGGCCCAACGGGGAGCTGTTTTTT.

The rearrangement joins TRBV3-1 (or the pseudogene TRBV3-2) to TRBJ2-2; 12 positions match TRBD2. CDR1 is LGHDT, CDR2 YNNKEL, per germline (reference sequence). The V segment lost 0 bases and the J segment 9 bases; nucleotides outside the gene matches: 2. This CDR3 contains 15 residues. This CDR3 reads CASSQELAGGRELFF. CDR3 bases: TGTGCCAGCAGCCAAGAACTAGCGGGGGGTAGGGAGCTGTTTTTT.

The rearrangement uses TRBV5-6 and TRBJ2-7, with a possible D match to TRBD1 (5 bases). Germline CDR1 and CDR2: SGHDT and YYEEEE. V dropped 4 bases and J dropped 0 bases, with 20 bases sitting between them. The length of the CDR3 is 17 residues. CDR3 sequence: CASSQRIQGPYSYEQYF. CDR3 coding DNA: TGTGCCAGCAGCCAAAGGATTCAGGGCCCCTACTCCTACGAGCAGTACTTC.

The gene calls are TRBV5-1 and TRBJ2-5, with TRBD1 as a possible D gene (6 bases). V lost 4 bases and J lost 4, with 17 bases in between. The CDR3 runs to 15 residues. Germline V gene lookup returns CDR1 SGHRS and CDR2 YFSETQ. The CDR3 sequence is CASSMGDTFPETQYF. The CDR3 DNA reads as TGCGCCAGCAGCATGGGGGACACATTTCCAGAGACCCAGTACTTC.

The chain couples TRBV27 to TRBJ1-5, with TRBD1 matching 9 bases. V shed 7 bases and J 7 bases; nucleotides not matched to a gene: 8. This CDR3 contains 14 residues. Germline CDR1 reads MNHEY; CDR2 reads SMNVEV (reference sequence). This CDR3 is CASTRTGGGQPQHF. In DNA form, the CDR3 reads TGTGCCAGCACCCGTACAGGGGGCGGGCAGCCCCAGCATTTT.

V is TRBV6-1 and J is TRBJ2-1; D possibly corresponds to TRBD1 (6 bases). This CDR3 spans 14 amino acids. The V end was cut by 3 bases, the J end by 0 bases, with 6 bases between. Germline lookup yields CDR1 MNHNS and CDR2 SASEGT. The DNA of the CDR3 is TGTGCCAGCAGTGAGGGGGCCTCCTACAATGAGCAGTTCTTC. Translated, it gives CASSEGASYNEQFF.

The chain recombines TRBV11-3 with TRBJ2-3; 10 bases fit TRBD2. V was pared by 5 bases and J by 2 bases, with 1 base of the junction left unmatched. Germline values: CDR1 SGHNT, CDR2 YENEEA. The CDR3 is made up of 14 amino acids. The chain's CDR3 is CASSSGRATDTQYF. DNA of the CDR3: TGTGCCAGCAGCAGCGGGAGGGCCACAGATACGCAGTATTTT.

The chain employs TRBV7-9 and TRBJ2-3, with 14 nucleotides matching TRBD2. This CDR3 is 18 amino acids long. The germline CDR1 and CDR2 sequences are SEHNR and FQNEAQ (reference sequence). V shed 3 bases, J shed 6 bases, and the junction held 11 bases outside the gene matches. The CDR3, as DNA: TGTGCCAGCAGCTTTCCTCGACTAGCGGGAGGGCCAGGTGATACGCAGTATTTT. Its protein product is CASSFPRLAGGPGDTQYF.

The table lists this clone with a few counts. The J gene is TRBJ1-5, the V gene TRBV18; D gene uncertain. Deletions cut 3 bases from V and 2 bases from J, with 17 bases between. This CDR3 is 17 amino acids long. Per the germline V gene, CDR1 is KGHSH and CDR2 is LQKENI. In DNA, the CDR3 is TGTGCCAGCTCACCGCTGGGTCCGGCGGTGGGCAATCAGCCCCAGCATTTT. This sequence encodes CASSPLGPAVGNQPQHF. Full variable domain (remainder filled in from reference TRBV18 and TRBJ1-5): NAGVMQNPRHLVRRRGQEARLRCSPMKGHSHVYWYRQLPEEGLKFMVYLQKENIIDESGMPKERFSAEFPKEGPSILRIQQVVRGDSAAYFCASSPLGPAVGNQPQHFGDGTRLSIL.